This T cell receptor (beta chain) was sequenced in a study of T cells in Graves' hyperthyroidism and ophthalmopathy. J was trimmed by 3 bases and V by 0 bases; bases with no gene match: 4. The CDR3 covers 15 residues. CDR1 is DFQATT, CDR2 SNEGSKA, per germline (reference sequence). There were TCR beta CDR3 regions amplified from RNA transcripts. An initial round of RT-PCR targeting the TCR CDR3 relied on the HTBI primer set. TCRdb redid the calling of the multiplex PCR reads with MiXCR, one entry per CDR3 protein. Seen here are fewer than 450,000 distinct CDR3 sequences, roughly 15% observed once, and the top ten hold approximately 19%. In this sample, this clonotype turned up many times.

This receptor was identified in a woman aged 60-75 years with Graves' ophthalmopathy. The sequenced sample consisted of blood. This chain joins TRBV20-1 and TRBJ2-3, with 9 bases lining up with TRBD1. The chain's CDR3 is CSARDEDRGTDTQYF. The CDR3 bases are TGCAGTGCTAGAGATGAGGACAGGGGAACAGATACGCAGTATTTT.